A single sample is the source of the 27 T cell receptor beta chains below, sequenced in a study of OX40 agonist ivuxolimab in advanced cancers. Measured with immunoSEQ multiplex PCR; TCRdb has only the in-frame clones, and not every one. The sample records about 78,000 clones, about 90% being singletons. Source: CD4+ or CD8+ T cells sorted from blood, taken in a trial of the OX40 agonist ivuxolimab. Source of these receptors: an adult with an advanced solid tumor such as melanoma, head and neck, liver or kidney cancer.

The V call is TRBV6-1, the J call TRBJ1-5; TRBD1 aligns across 7 bases. This CDR3 region has 14 residues. The J segment lost 6 bases and the V segment lost 6 bases, leaving 8 bases of the junction unmatched. Germline CDR1 reads MNHNS; CDR2 reads SASEGT. CDR3 DNA: TGTGCCAGCAGGCCCCAGGGGGGAGGTCAGCCCCAGCATTTT. Translation: CASRPQGGGQPQHF.

This sequence joins TRBV10-2 and TRBJ2-5; D gene uncertain. The CDR3 is made up of 11 amino acids. Per germline, CDR1 WSHSY and CDR2 SAAADI. V lost 5 bases to trimming and J lost 4 bases, with 5 bases between them. The CDR3: CASSKVETQYF. CDR3 coding DNA: TGCGCCAGCAGTAAAGTAGAGACCCAGTACTTC.

The rearrangement links TRBV28 to TRBJ2-7; TRBD2 matches 9 bases. Germline CDR1 reads MDHEN; CDR2 reads SYDVKM. V trimming: 8 bases; J trimming: 2 bases; junction bases outside the gene matches: 10. The CDR3 is made up of 15 amino acids. The CDR3 here is CASPPSGGSTYEQYF. DNA for the CDR3: TGTGCCAGCCCCCCAAGCGGGGGGTCAACCTACGAGCAGTACTTC.

The chain is built from TRBV30 and TRBJ1-4, with unresolved D. Trimming removed 5 bases from V and 2 bases from J, with 18 bases in between. The CDR3 covers 16 residues. The germline CDR1 and CDR2 sequences are GTSNPN and SVGIG (reference sequence). The DNA for the CDR3 is TGTGCCTGGGGAACATACCGAGGAAGGACTAATGAAAAACTGTTTTTT. It yields the protein CAWGTYRGRTNEKLFF.

The chain uses TRBV2 and TRBJ2-1; D gene ambiguous. This CDR3 comprises 11 residues. V shed 4 bases and J shed 9 bases, with 7 bases lying between them. Germline CDR1 reads SNHLY; CDR2 reads FYNNEI. The CDR3 bases are TGTGCCAGCAGTGGGTGGAGTGAGCAGTTCTTC. Protein: CASSGWSEQFF.

This rearrangement joins TRBV5-5 to TRBJ1-1; D remains unclear. This CDR3 spans 14 amino acids. The V end lost 4 bases, the J end lost 5 bases, and 15 bases lay between the germline ends. The germline gives CDR1 SGHKS, CDR2 YYEKEE (reference sequence). The CDR3 sequence: CASSGQTLGTEAFF. The CDR3 DNA reads TGTGCCAGCAGCGGTCAGACACTGGGGACTGAAGCTTTCTTT. Supplemented by reference TRBV5-5 and TRBJ1-1, the full variable domain reads DAGVTQSPTHLIKTRGQQVTLRCSPISGHKSVSWYQQVLGQGPQFIFQYYEKEERGRGNFPDRFSARQFPNYSSELNVNALLLGDSALYLCASSGQTLGTEAFFGQGTRLTVV.

The rearrangement links TRBV2 to TRBJ1-1, with TRBD1 as a possible D gene (5 bases). The CDR3 runs 17 residues. V was clipped by 5 bases and J by 5 bases, with 24 bases between them. Germline CDR1 and CDR2: SNHLY and FYNNEI. CDR3 sequence: CASSPGGGWQGATEAFF. As DNA, the CDR3 is TGTGCCAGCAGTCCCGGGGGAGGGTGGCAAGGGGCGACTGAAGCTTTCTTT.

This chain uses TRBV7-2 with TRBJ2-7; 10 nucleotides match TRBD2. Germline V gene sequence: CDR1 SGHTA, CDR2 FQGNSA. The CDR3 length is 15 residues. Trimming at V came to 5 bases and at J to 5 bases, leaving 9 bases not matched to a gene. CDR3 protein: CASSPGTSESHEQYF. Written as DNA, the CDR3 is TGTGCCAGCAGCCCCGGGACTAGCGAATCTCACGAGCAGTACTTC.

This sequence joins TRBV7-2 and TRBJ1-1, with D unresolved. Germline V lookup: CDR1 SGHTA, CDR2 FQGNSA. The CDR3 runs 13 residues. The V end lost 5 bases, the J end lost 4 bases, and 11 bases lay between the germline ends. The DNA for the CDR3 is TGTGCCAGCAGCGCCCGGTGGGGCACTGAAGCTTTCTTT. It encodes CASSARWGTEAFF.

The V gene is TRBV6-6, the J gene TRBJ2-7, with D maybe TRBD2 (6 bases). Germline CDR1 and CDR2: MNHNY and SVGAGI (reference sequence). This CDR3 region has 13 residues. The germline V and J ends were trimmed by 5 bases and 5 bases, with 13 bases remaining between them. CDR3 coding DNA: TGTGCCAGCAGTCCGGGGGACCCCCACGAGCAGTACTTC. Residues: CASSPGDPHEQYF.

The chain links TRBV11-3 to TRBJ2-1; 10 bases fit TRBD2. Germline CDR1 and CDR2: SGHNT and YENEEA. The CDR3 is 18 residues long. J lost 5 bases, V lost 5 bases, and 15 bases had no gene match. The CDR3 spells CASSTGGVTSGIDNEQFF. The CDR3 nucleotides read TGTGCCAGCAGCACGGGTGGGGTTACTAGCGGGATTGACAATGAGCAGTTCTTC.

The chain employs TRBV7-2 and TRBJ2-2, with 9 bases lining up with TRBD2. Germline trimming cut 2 bases from V and 2 bases from J; bases unmatched to any gene: 6. The length of the CDR3 is 17 residues. Germline V CDR1 and CDR2: SGHTA, FQGNSA. As DNA, the CDR3 is TGTGCCAGCAGCTTAAATCCTAGCGGGATTAACACCGGGGAGCTGTTTTTT. It encodes CASSLNPSGINTGELFF.

This clone appeared a few times. This chain uses TRBV5-5 with TRBJ1-6; D is unresolved. Trimming stripped 1 base from V and 7 bases from J, with 3 bases between. The CDR3 runs 12 residues. Germline values: CDR1 SGHKS, CDR2 YYEKEE (reference sequence). In DNA form, the CDR3 reads TGTGCCAGCAGCTTGAGGAATTCACCCCTCCACTTT. Its protein product is CASSLRNSPLHF. Looking up the rest from reference TRBV5-5 and TRBJ1-6 gives the full variable domain: DAGVTQSPTHLIKTRGQQVTLRCSPISGHKSVSWYQQVLGQGPQFIFQYYEKEERGRGNFPDRFSARQFPNYSSELNVNALLLGDSALYLCASSLRNSPLHFGNGTRLTVT.

This chain links TRBV5-4 with TRBJ2-7; D tentatively reads TRBD1 or TRBD2 (5 bases each). The CDR3 covers 14 residues. Germline V CDR1 and CDR2: SGHNT, YYREEE (reference sequence). The V gene lost 4 bases and the J gene lost 3 bases, with 14 bases spanning the gap. For the CDR3, the DNA is TGTGCCAGCAGCCCCCCCGGGACCTTCTACGAGCAGTACTTC. As protein: CASSPPGTFYEQYF.

The chain uses TRBV6-4 and TRBJ1-5, with a possible D match to TRBD1 (5 bases). V lost 6 bases and J lost 4, with 10 bases in between. The germline V gene encodes CDR1 MRHNA and CDR2 SNTAGT. This CDR3 spans 13 amino acids. For the CDR3, the DNA is TGTGCCAGCAGCGAGGGGCAAAATCAGCCCCAGCATTTT. Translated: CASSEGQNQPQHF.

The chain uses TRBV29-1 and TRBJ2-3, with D unclear. Trimming cost V 4 bases and J 6 bases, with 11 bases left between them. Germline CDR1 is SQVTM and CDR2 is ANQGSEA. This CDR3 has 12 amino acids. CDR3 loop: CSVARPMDTQYF. As DNA, the CDR3 is TGCAGCGTTGCGCGGCCGATGGATACGCAGTATTTT.

The chain is built from TRBV4-2 and TRBJ2-1, with 8 bases aligning to TRBD2. The CDR3 length is 16 residues. From germline, CDR1 is LGHNA and CDR2 YNFKEQ. The junction had 8 bases not matched to a gene; V was cut back by 5 bases and J by 2 bases. CDR3 DNA sequence: TGTGCCAGCAGCAGCCGCGGGGGGAGGGCCTACAATGAGCAGTTCTTC. Protein sequence: CASSSRGGRAYNEQFF.

This clone was seen once. The V call is TRBV6-5, the J call TRBJ1-5; maybe TRBD1 (6 bases). Per germline, CDR1 MNHEY and CDR2 SVGAGI. V was pared by 4 bases and J by 0 bases, with 10 bases between. The CDR3 has 15 residues. CDR3 nucleotide sequence: TGTGCCAGCAGTTCTAAACAGGGTAGCAATCAGCCCCAGCATTTT. Protein product: CASSSKQGSNQPQHF.

CDR3: CASSSGLGTGRGGTEAFF. As DNA, the CDR3 is TGTGCCAGCAGCTCGGGATTGGGGACAGGGCGCGGGGGCACTGAAGCTTTCTTT. This chain uses TRBV5-5 with TRBJ1-1; 9 nucleotides match TRBD1. V was pared by 3 bases and J by 4 bases, with 16 bases of the junction left unmatched. CDR1 and CDR2 (germline): SGHKS, YYEKEE (reference sequence). This CDR3 contains 18 residues.

This chain's CDR3 is CASSSGAGYGYTF. The DNA of the CDR3 is TGTGCCAGCAGCTCTGGGGCCGGATATGGCTACACCTTC. The genes are TRBV5-4 and TRBJ1-2, with a possible D match to TRBD1 (5 bases). Deletions cut 3 bases from V and 5 bases from J, with 11 bases between. This CDR3 spans 13 amino acids. The V gene's germline CDR1 is SGHNT and CDR2 YYREEE (reference sequence). Supplemented by reference TRBV5-4 and TRBJ1-2, the full variable domain reads ETGVTQSPTHLIKTRGQQVTLRCSSQSGHNTVSWYQQALGQGPQFIFQYYREEENGRGNFPPRFSGLQFPNYSSELNVNALELDDSALYLCASSSGAGYGYTFGSGTRLTVV.

The chain joins TRBV28 to TRBJ1-4, with a possible D match to TRBD1 (6 bases). V was clipped by 6 bases and J by 3 bases, with 11 bases between them. This CDR3 comprises 14 residues. The germline CDR1 and CDR2 sequences are MDHEN and SYDVKM. Written as DNA, the CDR3 is TGTGCCAGCAGCAAAGGGGGGTCTAATGAAAAACTGTTTTTT. Amino acids: CASSKGGSNEKLFF. Full variable domain (missing parts from reference TRBV28 and TRBJ1-4): DVKVTQSSRYLVKRTGEKVFLECVQDMDHENMFWYRQDPGLGLRLIYFSYDVKMKEKGDIPEGYSVSREKKERFSLILESASTNQTSMYLCASSKGGSNEKLFFGSGTQLSVL.

The chain employs TRBV30 and TRBJ1-2, with TRBD1 matching 8 bases. CDR3 size: 13 residues. Trimming at V came to 4 bases and at J to 8 bases, leaving 9 bases not matched to a gene. Germline V lookup: CDR1 GTSNPN, CDR2 SVGIG (reference sequence). The CDR3, as DNA: TGTGCCTGGATCGACAGGGGAAGTGGAGGCTACACCTTC. Its protein product is CAWIDRGSGGYTF.

The chain recombines TRBV6-4 with TRBJ2-1; D might be TRBD1 or TRBD2, each matching 6 bases. From germline, CDR1 is MRHNA and CDR2 SNTAGT. V was trimmed by 3 bases and J by 4 bases, leaving 13 bases between them. The CDR3 covers 15 residues. The chain's CDR3 is CASSEEGQEYNEQFF. The CDR3, as DNA: TGTGCCAGCAGTGAGGAGGGACAAGAGTACAATGAGCAGTTCTTC.

The chain carries TRBV5-8 and TRBJ2-2; D assignment may be TRBD1 or TRBD2 (5 bases each). CDR1 and CDR2 (germline): SGHTS, YDEGEE. CDR3 length: 14 amino acids. The V gene lost 5 bases and the J gene lost 4 bases, with 12 bases spanning the gap. The CDR3 spells CASSRPGATGELFF. The CDR3 DNA sequence: TGTGCCAGCAGTCGTCCCGGGGCCACCGGGGAGCTGTTTTTT.

V usage is TRBV5-8 and J usage is TRBJ1-3, with D tentatively TRBD1 (5 bases). Trimming stripped 4 bases from V and 0 bases from J, with 11 bases between. This CDR3 spans 15 amino acids. The germline V gene has CDR1 SGHTS and CDR2 YDEGEE. CDR3 loop: CASSPIGGSGNTIYF. CDR3 in DNA: TGTGCCAGCAGCCCGATTGGGGGCTCTGGAAACACCATATATTTT.

The chain couples TRBV7-8 to TRBJ1-1, with TRBD1 identical over 8 bases. Germline V gene data show CDR1 as SGHVS and CDR2 as FQNEAQ. J lost 2 bases, V lost 4 bases, and 6 bases had no gene match. The CDR3 is made up of 15 amino acids. The CDR3 nucleotides read TGTGCCAGCAGCTCCAGACAGGGGAGTAACACTGAAGCTTTCTTT. This translates into CASSSRQGSNTEAFF.

This chain links TRBV7-2 with TRBJ2-1, with no clear D. The CDR3 consists of 16 residues. V lost 3 bases and J lost 0, with 12 bases in between. Germline V gene sequence: CDR1 SGHTA, CDR2 FQGNSA. As DNA, the CDR3 is TGTGCCAGCAGCTTCCTTGGGTCTAGCTCCTACAATGAGCAGTTCTTC. It codes for CASSFLGSSSYNEQFF.